This TCR beta chain was sequenced during a study of cytomegalovirus exposure and HLA in healthy donors. With regard to this clone: Its target is not known.

The V gene's germline CDR1 is SGHNT and CDR2 YYREEE (reference sequence). The J segment lost 0 bases and the V segment lost 4 bases, leaving 7 bases of the junction unmatched. CDR3 length equals 17 residues. The PCR employed 60 Vbeta primers together with 13 Jbeta primers. TCRdb's table, derived via immunoSEQ multiplex PCR, lists solely in-frame clones and lacks some. The repertoire holds some 150,000 clones, with roughly four fifths as singletons. General study findings and limits: A missense DCLRE1C variant was associated with V- and J-gene trimming of TCR beta chains in a later analysis, and an independent cohort replicated the association. As a later analysis revealed, most CMV-associated TCR beta chains appeared HLA-restricted. Most TCR beta V segments were productive about 87% or about 30% of the time in an earlier analysis.

At collection, donors were nominally healthy, but unrecorded immune exposures were probable. Sequencing used PBMCs. The chain employs TRBV5-4 and TRBJ2-1; 10 positions agree with TRBD2. The TCR sequence derives from a female donor in good health and CMV-seronegative. CDR3 amino acids: CASSRTSGASSYNEQFF. DNA of the CDR3: TGTGCCAGCAGCCGTACTAGCGGGGCGAGCTCCTACAATGAGCAGTTCTTC.